Sequencing of this T cell receptor beta chain was carried out in a study of blood T cell repertoires in COVID-19. Study overall: Acute-phase and convalescent COVID-19 samples originated in the United States, Italy and Spain.

How the authors handled the data: By means of reference gene primer amplification, nucleated cell counts were estimated. The method was immunoSEQ multiplex PCR; TCRdb's version includes in-frame clones alone and lacks a portion of them. V, J and clone size are those of that table, while D and trimming were read from the DNA. The sample contains more than 80,000 clones, over 80% of which appear only once. After removal of 3 bases from V and 6 bases from J, the junction contained 9 bases not matched to a gene. Germline CDR1 is SGHTA and CDR2 is FQGNSA. CDR3 length: 15 amino acids. The sample taken for sequencing was peripheral blood. The source of this sequence is a woman older than 75 with active or convalescent COVID-19. The chain carries TRBV7-2 and TRBJ2-5, with TRBD1 matching over 8 bases. CDR3 nucleotide sequence: TGTGCCAGCAGCTTTTCGGTGGACAGGGTGCAGACCCAGTACTTC. It is translated as CASSFSVDRVQTQYF.